This TCR beta chain appears in the sequencing data of a study of PD-L1 blockade in urothelial cancer. Documented time point: pretreatment peripheral blood. The CDR3 loop spans 16 amino acids. Germline CDR1 reads SGHTA; CDR2 reads FQGNSA. V was shortened by 1 base and J by 0 bases, with 10 bases between the two germline ends. Some clones are missing from TCRdb's copy, which holds only in-frame ones; the method was immunoSEQ multiplex PCR. In the table there are approximately 41,000 clones, 85% of which are singletons. J is TRBJ2-1 and V is TRBV7-2; D is undetermined. This TCR derives from a man older than 75 with urothelial cancer. Sequencing was performed on PBMCs, taken around atezolizumab (anti-PD-L1) treatment. CDR3 residues: CASSLVPGTSYNEQFF. The DNA for the CDR3 is TGTGCCAGCAGCTTAGTTCCAGGAACCTCCTACAATGAGCAGTTCTTC.